Given below is one T cell receptor (beta chain) in context. A junction boundary mismatches the germline segment, possibly from a read error. The data originate from a study of shared clonotypes between healthy human individuals. CD8 cells classed as naive were CD45RO-negative and positively selected for CCR7, excluding terminally differentiated effector memory CD45RA+ cells. Profiling relied on immunoSEQ multiplex PCR, and the TCRdb table lists in-frame clones only, not all of them. The table shows some 2.1 million clones, with about 95% occurring only once. This CDR3 has 15 residues. CDR1 is LNHDA, CDR2 SQIVND, per germline (reference sequence).

The sequence derives from a man aged 18 to 35 in good health. Material for sequencing was naive CD8+ T cells sorted from blood. The chain employs TRBV19 and TRBJ2-3; no firm D call. CDR3: CASSIDPGSRDTQYF. CDR3 sequence (DNA): TGTGCCAGTAGTATAGATCCCGGCAGCAGAGATACGCAGTATTTT.